A single sample is the source of the 24 T cell receptor beta chains below, sequenced in a study of long-term antiretroviral therapy in people with HIV. Investigators performed immunoSEQ version v3.0 at survey level. Sequencing used immunoSEQ multiplex PCR; TCRdb keeps in-frame clones, though not all of them. Among tens of thousands of clones listed, about 76% were seen once. The specimen was unsorted PBMCs, collected 0.1 years before starting antiretroviral therapy. These receptor sequences come from a man aged 35 to 55 with HIV.

V and J are TRBV28 and TRBJ2-7; D gene unclear. Per germline, CDR1 MDHEN and CDR2 SYDVKM. The CDR3 consists of 12 residues. Trimming removed 7 bases from V and 4 bases from J, with 11 bases in between. CDR3: CASKLVGYEQYF. CDR3 nucleotides: TGTGCCAGCAAATTAGTGGGATACGAGCAGTACTTC.

This clone was observed once. The same CDR3 also results from other DNA sequences found in this sample. The rearrangement joins TRBV4-3 to TRBJ2-5; 7 nucleotides align to TRBD2. The CDR3 contains 14 residues. Germline V gene data show CDR1 as LGHNA and CDR2 as YSLEER. Germline trimming cut 3 bases from V and 1 base from J; bases unmatched to any gene: 2. This CDR3 reads CASSQGGSQETQYF. The DNA for the CDR3 is TGCGCCAGCAGCCAGGGCGGGAGCCAAGAGACCCAGTACTTC.

The V and J genes are TRBV7-2 and TRBJ2-3, with TRBD2 identical over 7 bases. This CDR3 spans 15 amino acids. V dropped 2 bases and J dropped 0; count of bases not matched to a gene: 2. From germline, CDR1 is SGHTA and CDR2 FQGNSA. The CDR3 DNA reads as TGTGCCAGCAGCTTACCTAGCGGAAGCACAGATACGCAGTATTTT. This gives the protein CASSLPSGSTDTQYF.

V and J are TRBV19 and TRBJ2-7; D is ambiguous. Germline V lookup: CDR1 LNHDA, CDR2 SQIVND (reference sequence). The CDR3 length is 14 residues. Trimming pared 3 bases from V and 3 bases from J, leaving 12 bases between. CDR3 residues: CASSISRSGYEQYF. The CDR3 coding sequence is TGTGCCAGTAGTATCAGCAGGTCGGGCTACGAGCAGTACTTC.

The chain couples TRBV7-9 to TRBJ1-1, with a possible D match to TRBD1 (5 bases). Germline V lookup: CDR1 SEHNR, CDR2 FQNEAQ (reference sequence). V was shortened by 5 bases and J by 1 base, with 17 bases between the two germline ends. CDR3 length equals 16 residues. CDR3 residues: CASSRLPGRRNTEAFF. DNA of the CDR3: TGTGCCAGCAGCCGACTCCCGGGACGGCGGAACACTGAAGCTTTCTTT. The full variable domain, completed using reference TRBV7-9 and TRBJ1-1, is DTGVSQNPRHKITKRGQNVTFRCDPISEHNRLYWYRQTLGQGPEFLTYFQNEAQLEKSRLLSDRFSAERPKGSFSTLEIQRTEQGDSAMYLCASSRLPGRRNTEAFFGQGTRLTVV.

The chain is built from TRBV7-2 and TRBJ2-5; 8 bases line up with TRBD2. CDR1 and CDR2 from the germline V gene are SGHTA and FQGNSA. The V gene end was trimmed by 3 bases and the J gene end by 5 bases; junction bases not matched to a gene: 5. The CDR3 runs to 14 residues. The CDR3 here is CASSFSGGPETQYF. As DNA, the CDR3 is TGTGCCAGCAGCTTCTCGGGGGGGCCCGAGACCCAGTACTTC.

V is TRBV28 and J is TRBJ1-2; D is uncertain. Trimming removed 3 bases at V and 4 bases at J, with 6 bases between. Germline V lookup: CDR1 MDHEN, CDR2 SYDVKM. This CDR3 has 12 residues. CDR3 amino acids: CASSFRGYGYTF. The CDR3 nucleotides are TGTGCCAGCAGTTTTCGGGGCTATGGCTACACCTTC.

The CDR3, as DNA: TGTGCCAGCAGCCCAAGACAGGGGTTGCCAGATACGCAGTATTTT. This gives the protein CASSPRQGLPDTQYF. The chain combines TRBV7-9 with TRBJ2-3; 8 nucleotides line up with TRBD1. Losses at the gene ends were 5 bases for V and 4 bases for J; bases not matched to a gene: 8. Per germline, CDR1 SEHNR and CDR2 FQNEAQ (reference sequence). The CDR3 length is 15 residues.

The V and J genes are TRBV19 and TRBJ2-3, with TRBD1 as a possible D gene (6 bases). CDR1 is LNHDA and CDR2 is SQIVND in the germline V gene (reference sequence). The V end lost 5 bases, the J end lost 13 bases, and 22 bases lay between the germline ends. The CDR3 has 14 amino acids. The DNA for the CDR3 is TGTGCCAGTAGTCCCTATTCGGACAGTCCATTTAAGTATTTT. It codes for CASSPYSDSPFKYF.

The genes are TRBV11-2 and TRBJ2-7; 7 bases map to TRBD1. The V and J ends lost 4 bases and 5 bases, in that order; junction bases with no gene match: 11. The CDR3 extends over 15 amino acids. Germline CDR1 reads SGHAT; CDR2 reads FQNNGV. The CDR3: CASSSTTGAFNEQYF. The CDR3 coding sequence is TGTGCCAGCAGCTCAACCACAGGGGCTTTCAACGAGCAGTACTTC.

The chain recombines TRBV6-1 with TRBJ2-4; D could derive from TRBD1 or TRBD2 (6 bases each). Germline loops: CDR1 MNHNS, CDR2 SASEGT. With 6 bases removed from V and 13 bases from J, the gap between germline ends came to 19 bases. The CDR3 spans 13 residues. The CDR3 DNA reads as TGTGCCAGCAGCCGAAGGGCGGAGGGACACCAGTACTTC. The encoded protein is CASSRRAEGHQYF.

The J gene is TRBJ1-5, the V gene TRBV28; 8 bases align to TRBD1. This CDR3 contains 12 residues. CDR1 and CDR2 from the germline V gene are MDHEN and SYDVKM. CDR3 in DNA: TGTGCGAGTTCAGGGGGCTTTCAGCCCCAGCATTTT. Encoded protein: CASSGGFQPQHF. The full variable domain, in which reference TRBV28 and TRBJ1-5 provide the parts outside the CDR3, is DVKVTQSSRYLVKRTGEKVFLECVQDMDHENMFWYRQDPGLGLRLIYFSYDVKMKEKGDIPEGYSVSREKKERFSLILESASTNQTSMYLCASSGGFQPQHFGDGTRLSIL.

To note about this clone: A read error may produce the germline difference seen at one junction end. The CDR3 DNA follows: TGTGCCAGCAGCCTAGCGGGAGGGCCTCGTACCGGGGAGCTGTTTTTT. It yields the protein CASSLAGGPRTGELFF. The chain has TRBV7-8 and TRBJ2-2, with 12 bases aligning to TRBD2. The CDR3 totals 16 residues. Germline V lookup: CDR1 SGHVS, CDR2 FQNEAQ.

V and J are TRBV15 and TRBJ1-5; possible D gene TRBD1, 5 bases. The V gene lost 3 bases and the J gene lost 0 bases, with 9 bases spanning the gap. The germline V gene has CDR1 LNHNV and CDR2 YYDKDF (reference sequence). This CDR3 is 15 amino acids long. Written as DNA, the CDR3 is TGTGCCACCAGCAGGACAGATCCTAGCAATCAGCCCCAGCATTTT. Translating it yields CATSRTDPSNQPQHF. The full variable domain, its missing parts supplied by reference TRBV15 and TRBJ1-5, is DAMVIQNPRYQVTQFGKPVTLSCSQTLNHNVMYWYQQKSSQAPKLLFHYYDKDFNNEADTPDNFQSRRPNTSFCFLDIRSPGLGDTAMYLCATSRTDPSNQPQHFGDGTRLSIL.

Sample share makes this clone medium-sized. The chain is built from TRBV7-9 and TRBJ2-1; D is possibly TRBD1 or TRBD2 (5 bases each). V was trimmed by 6 bases and J by 8 bases, leaving 23 bases between them. This CDR3 has 16 residues. The germline V gene encodes CDR1 SEHNR and CDR2 FQNEAQ (reference sequence). This CDR3 reads CASRDDPGTTAYEQFF. CDR3 DNA: TGTGCCAGCAGGGACGACCCCGGGACCACTGCGTATGAGCAGTTCTTC.

The V gene is TRBV4-1, the J gene TRBJ2-5, with a weak D call TRBD2 (5 bases). This CDR3 contains 14 residues. Germline CDR1 reads MGHRA; CDR2 reads YSYEKL. V lost 4 bases to trimming and J lost 2 bases, with 11 bases between them. The CDR3, as DNA: TGCGCCAGCAGCCTTATCGGGGTACAAGAGACCCAGTACTTC. This codes for CASSLIGVQETQYF.

V is TRBV2 and J is TRBJ1-5; D is undetermined. Trimming shortened V by 4 bases and J by 3 bases, and 7 bases separated the two germline ends. The CDR3 contains 13 residues. Germline V gene data show CDR1 as SNHLY and CDR2 as FYNNEI. The DNA of the CDR3 is TGTGCCAGCAGTGCCGAAGTCAATCAGCCCCAGCATTTT. Translating gives CASSAEVNQPQHF.

This clone was recorded a few times. The rearrangement links TRBV7-2 to TRBJ2-2, with TRBD2 as a possible D gene (6 bases). The CDR3 totals 15 residues. From germline, CDR1 is SGHTA and CDR2 FQGNSA. The germline V and J ends were trimmed by 6 bases and 4 bases, with 15 bases remaining between them. In DNA, the CDR3 is TGTGCCAGCAGGTCTCCTTCGGAGGGCACCGGGGAGCTGTTTTTT. It specifies CASRSPSEGTGELFF.

This clone has more than one count but fewer than ten. V gene TRBV7-9 combines with J gene TRBJ2-2; 9 bases align to TRBD1. This CDR3 comprises 15 residues. Trimming took 5 bases from V and 5 from J; bases not matched to a gene: 6. The germline CDR1 and CDR2 sequences are SEHNR and FQNEAQ (reference sequence). The DNA for the CDR3 is TGTGCCAGCAGCCTTTGGGGGACAGGGACCGGGGAGCTGTTTTTT. Protein product: CASSLWGTGTGELFF.

The genes are TRBV4-3 and TRBJ2-7, with D tentatively TRBD2 (5 bases). This CDR3 comprises 15 residues. Trimming stripped 0 bases from V and 4 bases from J, with 13 bases between. Germline values: CDR1 LGHNA, CDR2 YSLEER. The CDR3 region has the DNA TGCGCCAGCAGCCAAGATTGGTATCCGGGGTACGAGCAGTACTTC. Translation: CASSQDWYPGYEQYF.

The genes are TRBV29-1 and TRBJ1-1, with D possibly being TRBD1 (5 bases). CDR3 length: 12 residues. The V gene lost 6 bases and the J gene lost 5 bases, with 13 bases spanning the gap. The V gene's germline CDR1 is SQVTM and CDR2 ANQGSEA. The CDR3 reads CSVTDSFTEAFF. CDR3 DNA sequence: TGCAGCGTCACAGACAGCTTTACTGAAGCTTTCTTT.

The V and J genes are TRBV27 and TRBJ2-3; 7 bases fit TRBD1. Germline loops: CDR1 MNHEY, CDR2 SMNVEV (reference sequence). There are 17 residues in the CDR3. V was clipped by 6 bases and J by 1 base; unmatched bases: 13. CDR3 sequence reads: CASRKTATGVGTDTQYF. CDR3 DNA sequence: TGTGCCAGCAGAAAAACGGCCACAGGGGTAGGCACAGATACGCAGTATTTT.

The chain couples TRBV5-5 to TRBJ2-5, with 14 positions matching TRBD2. Per the germline V gene, CDR1 is SGHKS and CDR2 is YYEKEE (reference sequence). CDR3 length: 17 residues. V lost 0 bases and J lost 0; bases outside the gene matches: 1. The CDR3 bases are TGTGCCAGCAGCTTGGGACTAGCGGGGGGGTACCAAGAGACCCAGTACTTC. Amino acid sequence: CASSLGLAGGYQETQYF.

This chain joins TRBV5-8 and TRBJ2-3; D is perhaps TRBD1 or TRBD2 (5 bases each). The CDR3 loop spans 15 amino acids. From germline, CDR1 is SGHTS and CDR2 YDEGEE. V gave up 3 bases and J gave up 1 base, with 12 bases separating them. The CDR3 nucleotides read TGTGCCAGCAGCTGGGATGGGGGTGGCACAGATACGCAGTATTTT. The encoded protein is CASSWDGGGTDTQYF. Using reference TRBV5-8 and TRBJ2-3 for the parts outside the CDR3, the full variable domain is EAGVTQSPTHLIKTRGQQATLRCSPISGHTSVYWYQQALGLGLQFLLWYDEGEERNRGNFPPRFSGRQFPNYSSELNVNALELEDSALYLCASSWDGGGTDTQYFGPGTRLTVL.